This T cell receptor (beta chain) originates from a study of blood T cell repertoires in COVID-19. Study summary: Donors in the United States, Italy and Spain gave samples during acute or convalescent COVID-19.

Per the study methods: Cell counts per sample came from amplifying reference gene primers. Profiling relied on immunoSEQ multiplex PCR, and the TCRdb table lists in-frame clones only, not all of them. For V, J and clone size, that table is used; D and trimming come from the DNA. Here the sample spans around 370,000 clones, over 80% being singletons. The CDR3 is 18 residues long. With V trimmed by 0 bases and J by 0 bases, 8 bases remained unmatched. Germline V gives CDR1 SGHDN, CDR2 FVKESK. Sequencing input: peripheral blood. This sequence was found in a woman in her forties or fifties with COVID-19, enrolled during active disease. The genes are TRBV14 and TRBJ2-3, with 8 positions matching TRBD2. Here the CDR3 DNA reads TGTGCCAGCAGCCAAGATAACCCAGCGGGAGCTAGCACAGATACGCAGTATTTT. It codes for CASSQDNPAGASTDTQYF.